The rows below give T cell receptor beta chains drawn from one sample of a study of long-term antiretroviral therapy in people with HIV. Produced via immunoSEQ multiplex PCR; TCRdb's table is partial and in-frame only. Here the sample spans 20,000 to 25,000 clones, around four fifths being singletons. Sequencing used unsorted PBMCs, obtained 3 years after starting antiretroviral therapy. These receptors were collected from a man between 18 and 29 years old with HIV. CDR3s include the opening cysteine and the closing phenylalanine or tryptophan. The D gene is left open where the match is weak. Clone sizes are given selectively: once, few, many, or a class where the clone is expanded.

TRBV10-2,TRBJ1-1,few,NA,CASSESNRYEAFF,TGCGCCAGCAGTGAGTCGAATAGATATGAAGCTTTCTTT
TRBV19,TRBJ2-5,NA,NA,CASSIGAMYQETQYF,TGTGCCAGTAGTATAGGGGCCATGTACCAAGAGACCCAGTACTTC
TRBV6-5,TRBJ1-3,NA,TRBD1,CASSTRQGRNTIYF,TGTGCCAGCAGTACCCGACAGGGTAGAAACACCATATATTTT
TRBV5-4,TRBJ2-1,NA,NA,CASSPRQNLGNEQFF,TGTGCCAGCAGCCCCCGTCAGAATTTGGGCAATGAGCAGTTCTTC
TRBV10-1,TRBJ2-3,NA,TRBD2,CASSDGAGGSDTQYF,TGCGCCAGCAGTGATGGGGCGGGGGGCTCAGATACGCAGTATTTT
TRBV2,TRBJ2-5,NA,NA,CASSEALAGAQMKETQYF,TGTGCCAGCAGTGAAGCGCTTGCGGGGGCCCAAATGAAAGAGACCCAGTACTTC
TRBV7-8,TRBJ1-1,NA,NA,CASSLTGMIAFF,TGTGCCAGCAGCTTAACAGGGATGATAGCTTTCTTT
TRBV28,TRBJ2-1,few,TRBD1,CASSSLTGGNEQFF,TGTGCCAGCAGTTCTCTAACAGGGGGCAATGAGCAGTTCTTC
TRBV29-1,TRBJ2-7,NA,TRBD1,CSVEDPHNRGSYEQYF,TGCAGCGTTGAAGACCCCCACAACAGGGGGAGCTACGAGCAGTACTTC
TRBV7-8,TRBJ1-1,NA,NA,CASSWGPNTEAFF,TGTGCCAGCAGCTGGGGCCCGAACACTGAAGCTTTCTTT
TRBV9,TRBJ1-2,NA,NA,CASTERLSSSGYTF,TGTGCCAGCACCGAAAGGCTCTCTAGCTCTGGCTACACCTTC
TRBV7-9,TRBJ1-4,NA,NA,CASSRSFTNEKLFF,TGTGCCAGCAGCAGGTCTTTTACTAATGAAAAACTGTTTTTT
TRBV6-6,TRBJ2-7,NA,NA,CASSYSFRVPFLF,TGTGCCAGCAGTTACTCTTTCAGGGTCCCTTTCCTCTTC
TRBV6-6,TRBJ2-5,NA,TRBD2,CASSYSGTSGDETQYF,TGTGCCAGCAGTTACTCGGGGACTAGCGGGGATGAGACCCAGTACTTC
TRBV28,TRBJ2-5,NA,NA,CASSFITEETQYF,TGTGCCAGCAGTTTCATCACAGAAGAGACCCAGTACTTC
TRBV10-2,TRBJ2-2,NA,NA,CASSVLPGPGELFF,TGCGCCAGCAGTGTGCTCCCCGGACCCGGGGAGCTGTTTTTT
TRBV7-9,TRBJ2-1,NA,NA,CASNPGGSYNEQFF,TGTGCCAGCAACCCCGGCGGATCCTACAATGAGCAGTTCTTC